The 25 T cell receptor beta chains below come from one sample, sequenced in a study of T cell repertoires in cytomegalovirus infection. TCRdb re-called the reads with MiXCR, one entry per CDR3 protein. The table shows about 530,000 distinct CDR3 sequences, with approximately 25% occurring only once. Sequences were obtained from PBMCs. Receptors originate from a human donor in good health (CMV status not recorded). Some clones in this sample may be carry-over from other donors' samples.

This chain connects TRBV7-9 to TRBJ1-1, with D hard to call. The CDR3 totals 16 residues. Per germline, CDR1 SEHNR and CDR2 FQNEAQ (reference sequence). V was shortened by 5 bases and J by 2 bases, with 18 bases between the two germline ends. This CDR3 reads CASSPEWGRPNTEAFF. The CDR3 nucleotides read TGTGCCAGCAGCCCCGAGTGGGGAAGACCAAACACTGAAGCTTTCTTT.

The chain joins TRBV29-1 to TRBJ2-5, with unresolved D. Deletions cut 0 bases from V and 5 bases from J, with 4 bases between. The length of the CDR3 is 11 residues. From germline, CDR1 is SQVTM and CDR2 ANQGSEA. In DNA, the CDR3 is TGCAGCGTTGAAGAGGTGGAGACCCAGTACTTC. It translates to CSVEEVETQYF. The whole variable domain, remainder taken from reference TRBV29-1 and TRBJ2-5, is SAVISQKPSRDICQRGTSLTIQCQVDSQVTMMFWYRQQPGQSLTLIATANQGSEATYESGFVIDKFPISRPNLTFSTLTVSNMSPEDSSIYLCSVEEVETQYFGPGTRLLVL.

This clonotype was recorded a few times. The rearrangement joins TRBV24-1 to TRBJ2-4; D ambiguous. Germline V gene data show CDR1 as KGHDR and CDR2 as SFDVKD. CDR3 length: 13 residues. V was shortened by 3 bases and J by 3 bases, with 5 bases between the two germline ends. The CDR3 sequence: CATSDTNKNIQYF. CDR3 nucleotides: TGTGCCACCAGTGATACAAACAAAAACATTCAGTACTTC.

The chain combines TRBV3-1 with TRBJ2-5; unclear D gene. V lost 0 bases, J lost 3 bases, and 2 bases lay in between. The CDR3 length is 12 residues. Germline CDR1 is LGHDT and CDR2 is YNNKEL (reference sequence). CDR3 coding DNA: TGTGCCAGCAGCCAAGAGGAAGAGACCCAGTACTTC. Protein: CASSQEEETQYF.

The V gene is TRBV7-8, the J gene TRBJ1-1; 8 nucleotides match TRBD1. Germline-derived CDR1 and CDR2 are SGHVS and FQNEAQ. The CDR3 is 16 residues long. The junction had 7 bases not matched to a gene; V was cut back by 2 bases and J by 2 bases. The CDR3 coding sequence is TGTGCCAGCAGCTTACAAACCGGGACAGGAAACACTGAAGCTTTCTTT. It encodes CASSLQTGTGNTEAFF.

In this sample, this clonotype turned up a few times. The rearrangement links TRBV10-3 to TRBJ2-7, with 7 bases matching TRBD1. This CDR3 spans 15 amino acids. CDR1 is ENHRY and CDR2 is SYGVKD in the germline V gene. V dropped 3 bases and J dropped 0; count of bases not matched to a gene: 5. This CDR3 reads CAISDPRDSSYEQYF. CDR3 DNA sequence: TGTGCCATCAGTGACCCCCGGGACAGCTCCTACGAGCAGTACTTC.

This clonotype was picked up many times. The J gene is TRBJ1-4, the V gene TRBV7-6; TRBD1 aligns across 7 bases. Trimming at V came to 5 bases and at J to 4 bases, leaving 7 bases not matched to a gene. This CDR3 is 15 amino acids long. Germline V gene lookup returns CDR1 SGHVS and CDR2 FNYEAQ. This chain's CDR3 is CASSRAGGFNEKLFF. The DNA of the CDR3 is TGTGCCAGCAGCAGAGCAGGGGGTTTTAATGAAAAACTGTTTTTT.

In this sample, this clonotype turned up a few times. The chain joins TRBV7-2 to TRBJ2-1; possibly TRBD1 for D (6 bases). V lost 1 base and J 6 bases, leaving 13 bases between the germline ends. CDR3 size: 15 residues. The germline CDR1 and CDR2 sequences are SGHTA and FQGNSA. The CDR3 DNA sequence: TGTGCCAGCAGCTTAGGACAGGATGGTGGCAATGAGCAGTTCTTC. This codes for CASSLGQDGGNEQFF.

This clonotype has more than one count but fewer than ten. The gene calls are TRBV4-1 and TRBJ2-3, with a tentative D call TRBD2 (6 bases). Germline CDR1 MGHRA, CDR2 YSYEKL. This CDR3 is 15 amino acids long. V gave up 3 bases and J gave up 5 bases, with 15 bases separating them. The CDR3 here is CASSQGTRAGDTQYF. DNA for the CDR3: TGCGCCAGCAGCCAGGGGACCCGAGCGGGAGATACGCAGTATTTT.

The genes are TRBV4-3 and TRBJ2-5; D is unresolved. The CDR3 extends over 16 amino acids. V was shortened by 0 bases and J by 4 bases, with 15 bases between the two germline ends. Looked up from germline, CDR1 is LGHNA and CDR2 is YSLEER. The CDR3 sequence is CASSQEAGLSRETQYF. The CDR3 DNA reads TGCGCCAGCAGCCAAGAGGCAGGCCTATCGAGAGAGACCCAGTACTTC.

The CDR3 region has the DNA TGTGCCAGCAGTGAAGCGTTCGGAAGGGACCCCAGGAGAGATACGCAGTATTTT. It yields the protein CASSEAFGRDPRRDTQYF. The chain recombines TRBV6-1 with TRBJ2-3, with D perhaps assigned TRBD1 or TRBD2 (5 bases each). V shed 0 bases and J shed 5 bases, with 21 bases lying between them. Germline V gene data show CDR1 as MNHNS and CDR2 as SASEGT. This CDR3 spans 18 amino acids.

The chain has TRBV19 and TRBJ2-3; 7 nucleotides line up with TRBD2. CDR3 size: 13 residues. The V and J ends lost 4 bases and 5 bases, in that order; junction bases with no gene match: 3. CDR1 is LNHDA and CDR2 is SQIVND in the germline V gene (reference sequence). CDR3 DNA: TGTGCCAGTAGTAAGGGAGGGGTAGATACGCAGTATTTT. This encodes CASSKGGVDTQYF.

Remarks on this clonotype: A clone one base away is much larger, so this may be a read error. The rearrangement links TRBV6-2 or TRBV6-3 to TRBJ1-5; D is unresolved. There are 13 residues in the CDR3. Trimming cost V 2 bases and J 0 bases, with 2 bases left between them. Germline loops: CDR1 MNHEY, CDR2 SVGEGT. As DNA, the CDR3 is TGTGCCAGCAGTTACGTTAGCAATCAGCCCCAGCATTTT. Protein: CASSYVSNQPQHF.

CDR3 nucleotides: TGTGCCAGCACGAGAGGTGCGGGGGAACACACCGGGGAGCTGTTTTTT. Encoded protein: CASTRGAGEHTGELFF. The chain uses TRBV5-4 and TRBJ2-2; 7 nucleotides agree with TRBD2. Germline V lookup: CDR1 SGHNT, CDR2 YYREEE (reference sequence). The V gene end was trimmed by 6 bases and the J gene end by 3 bases; junction bases not matched to a gene: 11. The CDR3 is made up of 16 amino acids.

The chain carries TRBV12-3 or TRBV12-4 and TRBJ2-3; D is perhaps TRBD2 (8 bases). The CDR3 has 16 residues. With 7 bases removed from V and 4 bases from J, the gap between germline ends came to 21 bases. Here the CDR3 DNA reads TGTGCCAGCACCAGGGGGAGGAGCGGGAGCCCAGATACGCAGTATTTT. Translating gives CASTRGRSGSPDTQYF.

This clonotype was recorded a few times. The chain is built from TRBV6-2 or TRBV6-3 and TRBJ1-1; D is uncertain. The CDR3 spans 14 residues. Trimming took 6 bases from V and 1 from J, leaving 12 bases between them. Per the germline V gene, CDR1 is MNHEY and CDR2 is SVGEGT. The CDR3 is CASRRDGGNTEAFF. The CDR3 nucleotides are TGTGCCAGCAGACGTGACGGTGGGAACACTGAAGCTTTCTTT.

The V call is TRBV2, the J call TRBJ2-5; D possibly corresponds to TRBD2 (7 bases). V lost 4 bases, J lost 1 base, and 13 bases lay in between. This CDR3 contains 15 residues. Per germline, CDR1 SNHLY and CDR2 FYNNEI. This CDR3 is CASSGGGGFQETQYF. The CDR3 DNA reads as TGTGCCAGCAGTGGAGGGGGGGGGTTCCAAGAGACCCAGTACTTC.

This clonotype was seen a few times. This chain joins TRBV11-2 and TRBJ2-2; tentative D call: TRBD2 (6 bases). The CDR3 loop spans 16 amino acids. Per the germline V gene, CDR1 is SGHAT and CDR2 is FQNNGV. V was pared by 3 bases and J by 1 base, with 12 bases between. DNA of the CDR3: TGTGCCAGCAGCTTCGGCCTAGCGAGGAACACCGGGGAGCTGTTTTTT. Protein sequence: CASSFGLARNTGELFF.

The V and J genes are TRBV20-1 and TRBJ2-3, with 14 nucleotides matching TRBD2. CDR1 and CDR2 from the germline V gene are DFQATT and SNEGSKA (reference sequence). V shed 6 bases, J shed 6 bases, and the junction held 11 bases outside the gene matches. The CDR3 consists of 16 residues. CDR3 DNA: TGCAGTGCGCGGGGGACTAGCGGGAGTAAGAGGGATACGCAGTATTTT. It translates to CSARGTSGSKRDTQYF.

The V and J genes are TRBV4-1 and TRBJ2-1; the match to TRBD2 covers 8 bases. Per germline, CDR1 MGHRA and CDR2 YSYEKL. CDR3 length equals 14 residues. Losses at the gene ends were 4 bases for V and 7 bases for J; bases not matched to a gene: 6. For the CDR3, the DNA is TGCGCCAGCAGCCCCGTGAGCGGGAGTAATGAGCAGTTCTTC. Protein: CASSPVSGSNEQFF.

The chain employs TRBV11-2 and TRBJ2-7, with 12 positions matching TRBD1. Germline CDR1 is SGHAT and CDR2 is FQNNGV. J gave up 10 bases and V 5 bases, and 12 bases lay outside the gene matches. This CDR3 spans 15 amino acids. Here the CDR3 reads CASSPLGTGGSIQYV. The CDR3 nucleotides read TGTGCCAGCAGCCCTTTAGGGACAGGGGGCTCCATCCAGTACGTC.

V is TRBV7-8 and J is TRBJ1-3; 7 bases are shared with TRBD1. The CDR3 loop spans 15 amino acids. The germline CDR1 and CDR2 sequences are SGHVS and FQNEAQ. The V gene end was trimmed by 4 bases and the J gene end by 0 bases; junction bases not matched to a gene: 3. The DNA of the CDR3 is TGTGCCAGCAGCTCCGGGACAGACTCTGGAAACACCATATATTTT. Encoded protein: CASSSGTDSGNTIYF.

This clonotype was observed at least ten times. CDR3 sequence reads: CASIRDRYGSGEQFF. In DNA, the CDR3 is TGTGCCAGCATCCGAGACCGGTACGGGAGTGGCGAGCAGTTCTTC. The rearrangement uses TRBV7-2 and TRBJ2-1, with D possibly TRBD2 on 6 matching bases. The germline CDR1 and CDR2 sequences are SGHTA and FQGNSA. CDR3 size: 15 residues. The V and J ends lost 7 bases and 10 bases respectively, with 23 bases between them.

The chain links TRBV11-2 to TRBJ2-5; possible D gene TRBD2, 5 bases. Germline assignment: CDR1 SGHAT and CDR2 FQNNGV. With 5 bases removed from V and 7 bases from J, the gap between germline ends came to 17 bases. The CDR3 extends over 14 amino acids. CDR3 nucleotide sequence: TGTGCCAGCAGCAGAATAGCAGCCCGGGGGACCCAGTACTTC. Translated: CASSRIAARGTQYF.

This clonotype was picked up a small number of times. The rearrangement links TRBV12-3 or TRBV12-4 to TRBJ1-5; the match to TRBD1 covers 7 bases. The CDR3 is made up of 14 amino acids. The ends lost 6 bases at V and 7 bases at J; junction bases unmatched: 9. Here the CDR3 reads CASSSRGPGQPQHF. DNA of the CDR3: TGTGCCAGCAGCTCAAGGGGGCCGGGGCAGCCCCAGCATTTT.